This T cell receptor (beta chain) stems from a study of blood T cell repertoires in COVID-19. Whole-study context: Acute and convalescent COVID-19 specimens originated in the United States, Italy and Spain.

Produced via immunoSEQ multiplex PCR; TCRdb's table is partial and in-frame only. The sample lists 150,000 to 200,000 clones, approximately 84% occurring once. Across about 22 US areas, participants ranged in age from roughly 18 to 95 years. Participants' reported clinical history set cohort assignment. Symptom resolution, clearance, or two negative PCRs marked donors in Cohort 3 as recovered. The sample comprised PBMCs or T cells enriched from blood (not recorded which). The source of this sequence is a man in his forties who had recovered from COVID-19.

CDR3 sequence: CASSIPGKNTEAFF. In nucleotides, the CDR3 is TGTGCCAGCAGCATCCCAGGGAAGAACACTGAAGCTTTCTTT. The chain couples TRBV11-2 to TRBJ1-1; D possibly corresponds to TRBD1 (5 bases). Germline CDR1 SGHAT, CDR2 FQNNGV. This CDR3 contains 14 residues. V lost 5 bases, J lost 1 base, and 11 bases lay in between.